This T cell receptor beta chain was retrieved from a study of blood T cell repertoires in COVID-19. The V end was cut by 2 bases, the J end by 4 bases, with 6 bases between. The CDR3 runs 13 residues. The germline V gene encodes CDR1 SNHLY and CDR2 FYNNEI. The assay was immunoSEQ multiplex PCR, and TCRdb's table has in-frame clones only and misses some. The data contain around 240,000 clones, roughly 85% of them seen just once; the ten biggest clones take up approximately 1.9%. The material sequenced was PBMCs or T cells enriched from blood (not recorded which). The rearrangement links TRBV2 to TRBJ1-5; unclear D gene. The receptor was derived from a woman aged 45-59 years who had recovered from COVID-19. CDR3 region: CASSERENQPQHF. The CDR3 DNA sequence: TGTGCCAGCAGTGAAAGAGAAAATCAGCCCCAGCATTTT.